The rows below give T cell receptor beta chains drawn from one sample of a study of blood T cells in healthy people across ages. TCRdb fed the 5' RACE reads into MiXCR, producing one record per CDR3 protein. The sample consists of roughly 410,000 distinct CDR3 sequences, about 49% of them appearing once. Sequences were obtained from blood. The receptors were sampled from a man in his sixties in good health. Both conserved end residues are part of each CDR3. A D gene is named only where the DNA matches it firmly. Clone size is stated in some rows and not others, as once, few, many or a class when expanded.

v_gene: TRBV20-1
j_gene: TRBJ2-1
d_gene: TRBD2
abundance: -
CDR3aa: CSARKSGRMNEQFF

v_gene: TRBV20-1
j_gene: TRBJ2-7
d_gene: TRBD2
abundance: few
CDR3aa: CSARRLAGANSYEQYF

v_gene: TRBV29-1
j_gene: TRBJ1-2
d_gene: -
abundance: -
CDR3aa: CSVGVGNGYTF

v_gene: TRBV2
j_gene: TRBJ2-4
d_gene: -
abundance: -
CDR3aa: CASMPEMAKNIQYF

v_gene: TRBV9
j_gene: TRBJ2-1
d_gene: TRBD2
abundance: -
CDR3aa: CASSDRTSGRGEQFF

v_gene: TRBV24-1
j_gene: TRBJ2-3
d_gene: TRBD1
abundance: -
CDR3aa: CATSGLGQGAKDTQYF

v_gene: TRBV6-2/TRBV6-3
j_gene: -
d_gene: -
abundance: few
CDR3aa: CASTTSETQYF

v_gene: TRBV11-2
j_gene: TRBJ2-3
d_gene: -
abundance: -
CDR3aa: CASSRDWAQYF

v_gene: TRBV5-5
j_gene: TRBJ2-1
d_gene: -
abundance: few
CDR3aa: CASSSGLVKDGEQFF

v_gene: TRBV20-1
j_gene: TRBJ2-1
d_gene: TRBD2
abundance: -
CDR3aa: CSARDRGGRADEQFF

v_gene: TRBV4-3
j_gene: TRBJ2-1
d_gene: TRBD2
abundance: few
CDR3aa: CASSQDPAGGPYEQFF

v_gene: TRBV27
j_gene: TRBJ1-6
d_gene: -
abundance: once
CDR3aa: CASRDRGGYSPLHF

v_gene: TRBV4-3
j_gene: TRBJ2-3
d_gene: TRBD2
abundance: few
CDR3aa: CASSQEGGYGRALADTQYF

v_gene: TRBV6-5
j_gene: TRBJ1-1
d_gene: -
abundance: -
CDR3aa: CASSYDGYMNTEAFF

v_gene: TRBV7-2
j_gene: TRBJ2-1
d_gene: TRBD2
abundance: many
CDR3aa: CASTTLAGRHNEQFF

v_gene: TRBV20-1
j_gene: -
d_gene: TRBD2
abundance: -
CDR3aa: CSASPASGSDLMGEQYF

v_gene: TRBV28
j_gene: TRBJ2-1
d_gene: TRBD2
abundance: -
CDR3aa: CASSISLAGRANEQFF

v_gene: TRBV12-3/TRBV12-4
j_gene: TRBJ2-5
d_gene: -
abundance: -
CDR3aa: CASSFGLETQYF

v_gene: TRBV5-1
j_gene: TRBJ2-1
d_gene: -
abundance: few
CDR3aa: CASSENMGGRANNEQFF

v_gene: TRBV27
j_gene: TRBJ2-7
d_gene: -
abundance: few
CDR3aa: CASRLGQLYYEQYF

v_gene: TRBV20-1
j_gene: TRBJ2-1
d_gene: TRBD2
abundance: -
CDR3aa: CSARVGGRGIDEQFF

v_gene: TRBV6-5
j_gene: TRBJ2-3
d_gene: -
abundance: once
CDR3aa: CASSYKTGPNTDTQYF

v_gene: TRBV7-2
j_gene: -
d_gene: -
abundance: few
CDR3aa: CASSFGDYYEQYF

v_gene: TRBV27
j_gene: TRBJ2-1
d_gene: TRBD2
abundance: -
CDR3aa: CASSKAGTSGGSEQFF

v_gene: TRBV7-3
j_gene: TRBJ2-3
d_gene: -
abundance: -
CDR3aa: CASSFPSSGTQYF

v_gene: TRBV20-1
j_gene: TRBJ2-5
d_gene: TRBD1
abundance: -
CDR3aa: CSARPGQGTETQYF